The 30 T cell receptor beta chains given below trace back to one sample, sequenced in a study of Ad26.COV2.S vaccination and SARS-CoV-2 variants. Treatment described: over 15 received Ad26.COV2.S at low or high dose, single or two shots; a few received placebo; per-sample allocation not given. The samples were gathered on day 63 after the first injection of vaccine or placebo. The assay was immunoSEQ multiplex PCR, and TCRdb's table has in-frame clones only and misses some. This sample has about 680,000 clones, with 70% to 90% found just once. Sequenced material: peripheral blood, taken in a trial of Ad26.COV2.S vaccine versus placebo. These receptors all come from a person between 18 and 60 years old who received the Ad26.COV2.S COVID-19 vaccine or a placebo.

This chain links TRBV29-1 with TRBJ2-7; tentative D call: TRBD1 (6 bases). The CDR3 covers 14 residues. Looked up from germline, CDR1 is SQVTM and CDR2 is ANQGSEA. V was pared by 6 bases and J by 5 bases, with 20 bases between. DNA for the CDR3: TGCAGCGTCCTCACGATAGGGACATTCCACGAGCAGTACTTC. Translated, it gives CSVLTIGTFHEQYF.

This clone was seen repeatedly, ten times or more. This chain connects TRBV9 to TRBJ2-2; tentatively, D is TRBD1 (5 bases). This CDR3 contains 14 residues. Trimming removed 3 bases from V and 3 bases from J, with 9 bases in between. Looked up from germline, CDR1 is SGDLS and CDR2 is YYNGEE. CDR3 sequence: CASSADIYTGELFF. CDR3 nucleotides: TGTGCCAGCAGCGCGGACATTTACACCGGGGAGCTGTTTTTT. The complete variable domain, with remaining parts taken from reference TRBV9 and TRBJ2-2, reads DSGVTQTPKHLITATGQRVTLRCSPRSGDLSVYWYQQSLDQGLQFLIQYYNGEERAKGNILERFSAQQFPDLHSELNLSSLELGDSALYFCASSADIYTGELFFGEGSRLTVL.

The V and J genes are TRBV5-3 and TRBJ2-7, with 8 nucleotides matching TRBD2. TRBV5-3 is an open reading frame whose function is uncertain. J was trimmed by 13 bases and V by 9 bases; bases with no gene match: 12. CDR3 length: 11 residues. CDR3 region: CATLASGQSYF. The CDR3, as DNA: TGTGCCACCCTAGCTAGCGGGCAGTCCTACTTC.

This chain links TRBV4-3 with TRBJ2-2; D is unclear. Germline V gene sequence: CDR1 LGHNA, CDR2 YSLEER. The CDR3 length is 11 residues. The germline V and J ends were trimmed by 4 bases and 4 bases, with 1 base remaining between them. The CDR3 loop reads CASSLTGELFF. CDR3 nucleotide sequence: TGCGCCAGCAGCCTCACCGGGGAGCTGTTTTTT.

This rearrangement joins TRBV13 to TRBJ2-1; 7 bases line up with TRBD2. With 5 bases clipped from V and 8 bases from J, the junction kept 21 bases outside the gene matches. The CDR3 contains 18 residues. In germline, CDR1 is PRHDT, CDR2 FYEKMQ (reference sequence). The CDR3 DNA reads TGTGCCAGCAGCCGTCCTTCGTCGGGCCGCGGGAGAAGGCATGAGCAGTTCTTC. It specifies CASSRPSSGRGRRHEQFF. Supplemented by reference TRBV13 and TRBJ2-1, the full variable domain reads AAGVIQSPRHLIKEKRETATLKCYPIPRHDTVYWYQQGPGQDPQFLISFYEKMQSDKGSIPDRFSAQQFSDYHSELNMSSLELGDSALYFCASSRPSSGRGRRHEQFFGPGTRLTVL.

The CDR3: CASSLGNTGGGYGYTF. CDR3 sequence (DNA): TGTGCCAGCAGCTTAGGAAATACAGGGGGCGGGTATGGCTACACCTTC. The chain employs TRBV7-9 and TRBJ1-2; the match to TRBD1 covers 9 bases. The CDR3 runs 16 residues. Germline loops: CDR1 SEHNR, CDR2 FQNEAQ (reference sequence). V dropped 1 base and J dropped 5; count of bases not matched to a gene: 8.

The chain joins TRBV20-1 to TRBJ2-1, with 10 bases fitting TRBD2. The CDR3 is 15 amino acids. The J segment lost 4 bases and the V segment lost 3 bases, leaving 6 bases of the junction unmatched. CDR1 and CDR2 from the germline V gene are DFQATT and SNEGSKA (reference sequence). In nucleotides, the CDR3 is TGCAGTGCTAGTCCGGGACTAGCGAATTACAATGAGCAGTTCTTC. Translated, it gives CSASPGLANYNEQFF.

The gene calls are TRBV7-3 and TRBJ1-5; D perhaps matches TRBD1 (5 bases). The CDR3 is 13 amino acids. The ends were cut back, 5 bases at V and 3 bases at J, with 8 bases in the middle. CDR1 is SGHTA, CDR2 FQGTGA, per germline. The CDR3 region has the DNA TGTGCCAGCAGCCAGGGTTTCAATCAGCCCCAGCATTTT. Translated: CASSQGFNQPQHF.

CDR3 sequence: CASSIEGTGVWNEQFF. In DNA form, the CDR3 reads TGTGCCAGTAGTATAGAAGGGACAGGGGTGTGGAATGAGCAGTTCTTC. This sequence joins TRBV19 and TRBJ2-1, with 10 bases fitting TRBD1. The ends lost 0 bases at V and 7 bases at J; junction bases unmatched: 6. Germline V CDR1 and CDR2: LNHDA, SQIVND (reference sequence). CDR3 length: 16 amino acids.

The rearrangement links TRBV5-1 to TRBJ1-3; 9 bases are a match to TRBD1. The CDR3 consists of 17 residues. Germline V gene sequence: CDR1 SGHRS, CDR2 YFSETQ. V trimming: 2 bases; J trimming: 0 bases; junction bases outside the gene matches: 6. The CDR3 DNA is TGCGCCAGCAGCTTTGGTGACAGGGGGGACTCTGGAAACACCATATATTTT. Its protein product is CASSFGDRGDSGNTIYF.

The rearrangement uses TRBV18 and TRBJ2-5; D possibly matches TRBD1 or TRBD2 (5 bases each). Germline V CDR1 and CDR2: KGHSH, LQKENI. The V end lost 3 bases, the J end lost 4 bases, and 12 bases lay between the germline ends. This CDR3 comprises 14 residues. The CDR3 protein is CASSPIRDGETQYF. Here the CDR3 DNA reads TGTGCCAGCTCACCCATCCGGGACGGAGAGACCCAGTACTTC.

The chain links TRBV30 to TRBJ2-1; 7 bases align to TRBD2. From germline, CDR1 is GTSNPN and CDR2 SVGIG (reference sequence). The CDR3 consists of 11 residues. With 4 bases clipped from V and 11 bases from J, the junction kept 5 bases outside the gene matches. Here the CDR3 reads CAWTSGGKQFF. In nucleotides, the CDR3 is TGTGCCTGGACTAGCGGCGGCAAGCAGTTCTTC.

CDR3 sequence: CASSLDRAGGTEAFF. DNA for the CDR3: TGCGCCAGCAGTTTGGACAGGGCAGGGGGCACTGAAGCTTTCTTT. This chain joins TRBV10-1 and TRBJ1-1; TRBD1 matches 8 bases. This CDR3 spans 15 amino acids. V was clipped by 5 bases and J by 4 bases; unmatched bases: 9. Germline CDR1 and CDR2: WNHNN and SYGVQD (reference sequence).

This clone showed up just a few times. The chain couples TRBV6-5 to TRBJ1-4; the D is unclear. This CDR3 region has 12 residues. The germline V gene has CDR1 MNHEY and CDR2 SVGAGI. V gave up 6 bases and J gave up 8 bases, with 10 bases separating them. CDR3 residues: CASRQAQEKLFF. The CDR3 DNA sequence: TGTGCCAGCAGGCAAGCACAGGAAAAACTGTTTTTT.

Only one count was recorded for this clone. The V gene is TRBV7-6, the J gene TRBJ1-4, with D uncertain. The CDR3 runs 16 residues. CDR1 and CDR2 (germline): SGHVS, FNYEAQ. Trimming pared 5 bases from V and 0 bases from J, leaving 13 bases between. The CDR3 region is CASSLTTGATNEKLFF. The CDR3 DNA reads TGTGCCAGCAGCCTCACTACCGGTGCAACTAATGAAAAACTGTTTTTT.

The CDR3 bases are TGTGCCAGCAGCTTAGAGGGGACTAGCGGGAACGAGCAGTACTTC. Translation: CASSLEGTSGNEQYF. The V and J genes are TRBV7-2 and TRBJ2-7; 13 bases align to TRBD2. V gave up 1 base and J gave up 5 bases; unmatched junction bases: 2. Per germline, CDR1 SGHTA and CDR2 FQGNSA. CDR3 length: 15 residues.

This clone came up a few times. The chain links TRBV24-1 to TRBJ2-3; 10 positions agree with TRBD1. Germline V gene sequence: CDR1 KGHDR, CDR2 SFDVKD. V trimming: 4 bases; J trimming: 4 bases; junction bases outside the gene matches: 10. The CDR3 is 17 residues long. The CDR3 loop reads CATSENSGTGVSDTQYF. Written as DNA, the CDR3 is TGTGCCACCAGTGAAAACTCTGGGACAGGGGTGTCAGATACGCAGTATTTT.

This clone appeared a few times. The chain joins TRBV6-1 to TRBJ2-7, with TRBD2 identical over 13 bases. Germline V CDR1 and CDR2: MNHNS, SASEGT. V lost 1 base and J lost 3; bases outside the gene matches: 9. CDR3 length: 18 residues. The CDR3 nucleotides are TGTGCCAGCAGTGAAGGTCGACTAGCGGGGGGACCGAACTACGAGCAGTACTTC. Amino acid sequence: CASSEGRLAGGPNYEQYF.

V gene TRBV13 combines with J gene TRBJ1-3; TRBD1 matches at 9 bases. With V trimmed by 1 base and J by 0 bases, 7 bases remained unmatched. Germline V gene data show CDR1 as PRHDT and CDR2 as FYEKMQ (reference sequence). This CDR3 spans 18 amino acids. CDR3 DNA sequence: TGTGCCAGCAGCTTAGAGATGGGGACAGGGCTCTCTGGAAACACCATATATTTT. Translated, it gives CASSLEMGTGLSGNTIYF.

A remark on this clone: The identical CDR3 is also encoded by other nucleotide sequences in the sample. V is TRBV5-1 and J is TRBJ2-6; D is ambiguous. CDR3 size: 15 residues. Trimming cost V 0 bases and J 4 bases, with 8 bases left between them. Per germline, CDR1 SGHRS and CDR2 YFSETQ. The CDR3: CASSLVSSGANVLTF. The CDR3 nucleotides read TGCGCCAGCAGCTTGGTTAGCTCGGGGGCCAACGTCCTGACTTTC.

The J gene is TRBJ2-1, the V gene TRBV5-4; unclear D gene. This CDR3 comprises 11 residues. Trimming stripped 4 bases from V and 5 bases from J, with 4 bases between. CDR1 and CDR2 (germline): SGHNT, YYREEE (reference sequence). The CDR3 reads CASSQNNEQFF. DNA of the CDR3: TGTGCCAGCAGCCAAAACAATGAGCAGTTCTTC.

The CDR3 spells CASSSPTSGRGFF. The DNA of the CDR3 is TGTGCCAGCAGCTCCCCCACTAGCGGGAGAGGGTTCTTC. V is TRBV7-6 and J is TRBJ2-1, with 11 bases matching TRBD2. Trimming removed 4 bases from V and 15 bases from J; junction bases left unmatched: 8. This CDR3 is 13 amino acids long. CDR1 is SGHVS and CDR2 is FNYEAQ in the germline V gene.

The chain uses TRBV9 and TRBJ2-3; D is undetermined. Germline CDR1 SGDLS, CDR2 YYNGEE. With 0 bases removed from V and 2 bases from J, the gap between germline ends came to 10 bases. This CDR3 has 15 residues. The CDR3 DNA reads as TGTGCCAGCAGCGTAGGCACCCTAAACACAGATACGCAGTATTTT. Encoded protein: CASSVGTLNTDTQYF. Full variable domain (remainder filled in from reference TRBV9 and TRBJ2-3): DSGVTQTPKHLITATGQRVTLRCSPRSGDLSVYWYQQSLDQGLQFLIQYYNGEERAKGNILERFSAQQFPDLHSELNLSSLELGDSALYFCASSVGTLNTDTQYFGPGTRLTVL.

Turning to this clone: The identical CDR3 is also encoded by other nucleotide sequences in the sample. This chain links TRBV4-3 with TRBJ2-5, with no clear D. The CDR3 sequence is 12 residues long. V was shortened by 0 bases and J by 4 bases, with 3 bases between the two germline ends. Germline V lookup: CDR1 LGHNA, CDR2 YSLEER. CDR3 in DNA: TGCGCCAGCAGCCAAGACAGAGAGACCCAGTACTTC. It is translated as CASSQDRETQYF.

This clone is a singleton in its sample. The rearrangement links TRBV28 to TRBJ1-2, with a possible D match to TRBD1 (5 bases). V was shortened by 6 bases and J by 3 bases, with 8 bases between the two germline ends. This CDR3 region has 12 residues. CDR1 is MDHEN and CDR2 is SYDVKM in the germline V gene. CDR3 coding DNA: TGTGCCAGCAGGACAGAATACTATGGCTACACCTTC. Protein product: CASRTEYYGYTF.

The CDR3 is CASSERSDTQYF. The CDR3, as DNA: TGTGCCAGCAGTGAGCGGTCAGATACGCAGTATTTT. The rearrangement uses TRBV12-3 or TRBV12-4 and TRBJ2-3, with a weak D call TRBD2 (5 bases). CDR3 size: 12 residues. The ends were cut back, 5 bases at V and 4 bases at J, with 7 bases in the middle.

The chain is built from TRBV6-2 or TRBV6-3 and TRBJ1-5; TRBD1 agrees at 10 bases. Trimming cost V 6 bases and J 2 bases; bases outside gene matches: 7. Germline assignment: CDR1 MNHEY and CDR2 SVGEGT. The CDR3 runs 16 residues. The CDR3 spells CASSPAGTGGNQPQHF. The CDR3 DNA reads as TGTGCCAGCAGCCCTGCTGGGACAGGGGGCAATCAGCCCCAGCATTTT.

This chain joins TRBV4-2 and TRBJ1-1, with TRBD1 as a possible D gene (6 bases). This CDR3 comprises 15 residues. Germline V lookup: CDR1 LGHNA, CDR2 YNFKEQ. The ends were cut back, 4 bases at V and 4 bases at J, with 16 bases in the middle. The CDR3 is CASSPPRGGGTEAFF. CDR3 DNA: TGTGCCAGCAGCCCCCCCAGGGGAGGGGGCACTGAAGCTTTCTTT.

The J gene is TRBJ2-1, the V gene TRBV28, with D tentatively TRBD1 (6 bases). CDR3 length: 14 residues. V was clipped by 7 bases and J by 5 bases, with 15 bases between them. Germline assignment: CDR1 MDHEN and CDR2 SYDVKM. The CDR3 DNA reads TGTGCCAGCACATTCTCGGGACAAAACAATGAGCAGTTCTTC. Translating gives CASTFSGQNNEQFF.

The V and J genes are TRBV3-1 (or the pseudogene TRBV3-2) and TRBJ1-3; D gene uncertain. This CDR3 comprises 15 residues. V dropped 0 bases and J dropped 0 bases, with 6 bases sitting between them. The germline V gene encodes CDR1 LGHDT and CDR2 YNNKEL (reference sequence). This chain's CDR3 is CASSQEAFSGNTIYF. The CDR3 nucleotides are TGTGCCAGCAGCCAAGAGGCATTCTCTGGAAACACCATATATTTT.